The clone carrying this T cell receptor (beta chain) was seen repeatedly, ten times or more. Antigen specificity is unknown. The sample comes from a study of HIV-infected patients and healthy controls. Findings and caveats of the study: Healthy controls carried many MAIT alpha-chain CDR3s, while HIV+ repertoires had few.

cDNA was made from 400 to 500 ng RNA using alpha and beta constant primers. Using multiplexing indices, alpha and beta chain libraries were generated apart by chain-specific third strand synthesis. TCRdb processed the 5' RACE reads anew with MiXCR; each CDR3 protein has one entry. The sample contains 8,000 to 10,000 distinct CDR3 sequences, less than 10% of which appear only once. No cell fractionation was done, so the repertoire covers all unsorted peripheral blood T cells. Germline CDR1 and CDR2: DFQATT and SNEGSKA (reference sequence). The CDR3 is made up of 15 amino acids. V lost 2 bases, J lost 2 bases, and 13 bases lay in between.

This chain connects TRBV20-1 to TRBJ1-5; unclear D gene. The sequenced sample was blood, obtained before antiretroviral therapy. This TCR derives from an adult with HIV infection. The donor label of this sample is uncertain. This CDR3 reads CSARRPVGGNQPQHF. The CDR3 nucleotides are TGCAGTGCTAGACGGCCCGTGGGCGGCAATCAGCCCCAGCATTTT.